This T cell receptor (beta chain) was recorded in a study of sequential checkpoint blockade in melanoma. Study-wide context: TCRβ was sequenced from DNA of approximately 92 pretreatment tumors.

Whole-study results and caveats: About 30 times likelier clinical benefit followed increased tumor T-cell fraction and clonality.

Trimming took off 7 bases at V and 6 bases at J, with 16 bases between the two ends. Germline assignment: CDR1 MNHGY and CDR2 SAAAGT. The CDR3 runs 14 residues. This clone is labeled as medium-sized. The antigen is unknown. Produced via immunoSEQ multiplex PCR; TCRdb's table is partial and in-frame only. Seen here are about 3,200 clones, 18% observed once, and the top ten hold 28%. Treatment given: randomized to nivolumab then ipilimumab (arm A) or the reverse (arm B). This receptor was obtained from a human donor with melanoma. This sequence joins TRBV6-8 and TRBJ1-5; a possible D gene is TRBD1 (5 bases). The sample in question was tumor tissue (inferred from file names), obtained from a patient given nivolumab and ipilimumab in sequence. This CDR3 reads CASTPQGLGQPQHF. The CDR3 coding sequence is TGTGCCAGCACTCCTCAGGGTTTGGGTCAGCCCCAGCATTTT.